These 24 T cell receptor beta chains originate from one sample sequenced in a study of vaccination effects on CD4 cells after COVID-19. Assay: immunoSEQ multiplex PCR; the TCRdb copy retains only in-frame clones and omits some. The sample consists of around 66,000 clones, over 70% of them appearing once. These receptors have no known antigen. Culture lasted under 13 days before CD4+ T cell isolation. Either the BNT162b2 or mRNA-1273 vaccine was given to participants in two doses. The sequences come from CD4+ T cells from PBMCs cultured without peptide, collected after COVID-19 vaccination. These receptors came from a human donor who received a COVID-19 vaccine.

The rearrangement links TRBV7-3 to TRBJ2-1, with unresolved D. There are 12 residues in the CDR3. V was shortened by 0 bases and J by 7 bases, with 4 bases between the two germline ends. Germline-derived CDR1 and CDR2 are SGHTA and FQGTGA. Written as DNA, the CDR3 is TGTGCCAGCAGCTTAACGGGGAATGAGCAGTTCTTC. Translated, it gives CASSLTGNEQFF. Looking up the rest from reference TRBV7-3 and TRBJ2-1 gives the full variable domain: GAGVSQTPSNKVTEKGKYVELRCDPISGHTALYWYRQSLGQGPEFLIYFQGTGAADDSGLPNDRFFAVRPEGSVSTLKIQRTERGDSAVYLCASSLTGNEQFFGPGTRLTVL.

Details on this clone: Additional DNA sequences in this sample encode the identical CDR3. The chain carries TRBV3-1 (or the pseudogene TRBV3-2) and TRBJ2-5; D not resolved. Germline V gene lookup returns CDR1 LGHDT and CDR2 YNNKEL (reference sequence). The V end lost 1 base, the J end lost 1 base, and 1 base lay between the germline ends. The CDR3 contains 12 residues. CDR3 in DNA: TGTGCCAGCAGCCAAGTCCAAGAGACCCAGTACTTC. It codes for CASSQVQETQYF.

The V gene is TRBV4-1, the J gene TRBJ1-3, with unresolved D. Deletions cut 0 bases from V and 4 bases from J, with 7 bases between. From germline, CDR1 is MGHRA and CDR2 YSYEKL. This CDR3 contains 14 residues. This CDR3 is CASSQDIRGNTIYF. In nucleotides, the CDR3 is TGCGCCAGCAGCCAAGATATTAGAGGAAACACCATATATTTT.

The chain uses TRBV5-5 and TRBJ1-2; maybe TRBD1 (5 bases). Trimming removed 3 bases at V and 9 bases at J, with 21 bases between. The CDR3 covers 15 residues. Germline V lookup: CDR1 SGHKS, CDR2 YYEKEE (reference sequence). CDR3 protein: CASSYQGTSESSYTF. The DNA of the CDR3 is TGTGCCAGCAGCTACCAAGGGACGAGCGAATCCAGCTACACCTTC.

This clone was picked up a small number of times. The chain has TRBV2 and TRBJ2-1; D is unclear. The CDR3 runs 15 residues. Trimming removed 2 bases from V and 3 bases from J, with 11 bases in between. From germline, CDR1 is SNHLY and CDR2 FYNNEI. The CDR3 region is CASSERQPDYNEQFF. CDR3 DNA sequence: TGTGCCAGCAGTGAAAGGCAGCCCGACTACAATGAGCAGTTCTTC. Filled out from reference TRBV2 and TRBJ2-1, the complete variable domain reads EPEVTQTPSHQVTQMGQEVILRCVPISNHLYFYWYRQILGQKVEFLVSFYNNEISEKSEIFDDQFSVERPDGSNFTLKIRSTKLEDSAMYFCASSERQPDYNEQFFGPGTRLTVL.

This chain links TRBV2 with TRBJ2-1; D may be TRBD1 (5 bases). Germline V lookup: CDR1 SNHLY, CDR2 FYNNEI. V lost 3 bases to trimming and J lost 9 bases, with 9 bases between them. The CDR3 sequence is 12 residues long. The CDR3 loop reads CASSDPGSEQFF. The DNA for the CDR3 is TGTGCCAGCAGTGATCCAGGGTCTGAGCAGTTCTTC.

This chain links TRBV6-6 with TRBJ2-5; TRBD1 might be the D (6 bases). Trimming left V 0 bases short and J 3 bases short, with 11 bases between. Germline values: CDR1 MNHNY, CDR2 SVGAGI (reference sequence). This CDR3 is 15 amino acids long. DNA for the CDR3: TGTGCCAGCAGTTACTCGTGGACAGAAAAAGAGACCCAGTACTTC. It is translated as CASSYSWTEKETQYF.

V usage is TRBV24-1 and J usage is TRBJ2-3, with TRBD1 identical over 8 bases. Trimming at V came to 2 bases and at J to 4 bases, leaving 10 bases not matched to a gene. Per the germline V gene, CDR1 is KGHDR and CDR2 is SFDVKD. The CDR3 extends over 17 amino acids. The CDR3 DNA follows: TGTGCCACCAGTGATTCTCAGGGGGCCACCCTCTCAGATACGCAGTATTTT. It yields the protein CATSDSQGATLSDTQYF.

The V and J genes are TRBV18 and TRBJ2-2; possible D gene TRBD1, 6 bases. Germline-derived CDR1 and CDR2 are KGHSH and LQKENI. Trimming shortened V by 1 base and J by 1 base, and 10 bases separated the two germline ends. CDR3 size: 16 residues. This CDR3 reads CASSPRSGVNTGELFF. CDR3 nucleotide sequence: TGTGCCAGCTCACCACGCTCAGGGGTGAACACCGGGGAGCTGTTTTTT. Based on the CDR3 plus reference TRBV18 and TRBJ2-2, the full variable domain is NAGVMQNPRHLVRRRGQEARLRCSPMKGHSHVYWYRQLPEEGLKFMVYLQKENIIDESGMPKERFSAEFPKEGPSILRIQQVVRGDSAAYFCASSPRSGVNTGELFFGEGSRLTVL.

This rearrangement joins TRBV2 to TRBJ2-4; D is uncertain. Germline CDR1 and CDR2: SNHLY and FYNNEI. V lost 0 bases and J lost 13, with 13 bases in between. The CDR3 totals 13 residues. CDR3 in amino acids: CASSEALEAEQYF. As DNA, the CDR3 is TGTGCCAGCAGTGAAGCGCTCGAGGCAGAGCAGTACTTC.

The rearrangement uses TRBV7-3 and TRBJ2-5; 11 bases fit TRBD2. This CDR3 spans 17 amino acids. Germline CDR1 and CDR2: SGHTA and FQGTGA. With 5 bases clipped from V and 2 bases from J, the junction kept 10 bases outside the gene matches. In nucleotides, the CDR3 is TGTGCCAGCAGCCCGGGGTCGTCTAGCGGGGGGCAAGAGACCCAGTACTTC. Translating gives CASSPGSSSGGQETQYF.

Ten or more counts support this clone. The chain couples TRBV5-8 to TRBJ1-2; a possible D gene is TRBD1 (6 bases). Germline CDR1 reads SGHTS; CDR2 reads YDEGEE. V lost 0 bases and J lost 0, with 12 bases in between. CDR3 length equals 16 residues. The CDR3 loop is CASSLGRGRPNYGYTF. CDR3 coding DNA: TGTGCCAGCAGCTTGGGCAGGGGTAGACCTAACTATGGCTACACCTTC.

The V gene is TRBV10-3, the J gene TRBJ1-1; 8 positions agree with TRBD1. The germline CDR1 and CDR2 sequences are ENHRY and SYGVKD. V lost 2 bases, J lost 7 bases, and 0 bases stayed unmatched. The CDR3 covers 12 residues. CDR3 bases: TGTGCCATCAGTGAGACAGGGGGTGAAGCTTTCTTT. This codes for CAISETGGEAFF.

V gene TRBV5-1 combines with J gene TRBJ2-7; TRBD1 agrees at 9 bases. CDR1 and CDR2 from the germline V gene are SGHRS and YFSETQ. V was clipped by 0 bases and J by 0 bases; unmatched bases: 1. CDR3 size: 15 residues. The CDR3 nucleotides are TGCGCCAGCAGCTTGGGGACAGGGGTCTCCTACGAGCAGTACGTC. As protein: CASSLGTGVSYEQYV.

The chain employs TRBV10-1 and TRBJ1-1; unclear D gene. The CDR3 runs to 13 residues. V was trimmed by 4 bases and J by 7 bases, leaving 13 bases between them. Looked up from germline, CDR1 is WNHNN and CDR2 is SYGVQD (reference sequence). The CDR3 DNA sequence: TGCGCCAGCAGTGTGAGGTCGATGAGTGAAGCTTTCTTT. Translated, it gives CASSVRSMSEAFF.

The CDR3 here is CASKYINYGYTF. The CDR3 DNA reads TGTGCCAGCAAATACATAAACTATGGCTACACCTTC. The chain uses TRBV28 and TRBJ1-2, with D hard to call. CDR1 and CDR2 (germline): MDHEN, SYDVKM. V was clipped by 7 bases and J by 2 bases, with 8 bases between them. CDR3 size: 12 residues.

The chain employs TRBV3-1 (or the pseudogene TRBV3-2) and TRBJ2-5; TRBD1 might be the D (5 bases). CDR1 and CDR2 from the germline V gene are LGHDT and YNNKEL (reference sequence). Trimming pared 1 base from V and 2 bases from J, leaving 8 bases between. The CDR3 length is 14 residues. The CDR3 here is CASSQGGSQETQYF. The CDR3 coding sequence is TGTGCCAGCAGCCAAGGGGGCTCTCAAGAGACCCAGTACTTC.

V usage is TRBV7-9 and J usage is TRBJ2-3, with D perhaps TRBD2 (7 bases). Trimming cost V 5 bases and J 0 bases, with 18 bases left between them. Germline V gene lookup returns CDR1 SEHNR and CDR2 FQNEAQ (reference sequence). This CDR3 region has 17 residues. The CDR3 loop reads CASSPKRGGGSTDTQYF. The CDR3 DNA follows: TGTGCCAGCAGCCCAAAGCGAGGGGGAGGGAGCACAGATACGCAGTATTTT.

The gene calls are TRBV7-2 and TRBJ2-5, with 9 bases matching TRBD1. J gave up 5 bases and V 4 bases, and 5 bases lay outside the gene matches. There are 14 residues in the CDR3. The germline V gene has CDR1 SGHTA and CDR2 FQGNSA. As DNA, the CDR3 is TGTGCCAGCAGCTATCTGACAGGGGGTGAGACCCAGTACTTC. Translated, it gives CASSYLTGGETQYF. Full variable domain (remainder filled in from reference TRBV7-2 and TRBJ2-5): GAGVSQSPSNKVTEKGKDVELRCDPISGHTALYWYRQSLGQGLEFLIYFQGNSAPDKSGLPSDRFSAERTGGSVSTLTIQRTQQEDSAVYLCASSYLTGGETQYFGPGTRLLVL.

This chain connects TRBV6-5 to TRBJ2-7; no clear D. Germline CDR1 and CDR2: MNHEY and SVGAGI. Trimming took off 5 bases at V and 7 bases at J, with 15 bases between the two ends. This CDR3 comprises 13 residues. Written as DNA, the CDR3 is TGTGCCAGCAGTCTCTTAGAGGCACGAGAGCAGTACGTC. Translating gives CASSLLEAREQYV.

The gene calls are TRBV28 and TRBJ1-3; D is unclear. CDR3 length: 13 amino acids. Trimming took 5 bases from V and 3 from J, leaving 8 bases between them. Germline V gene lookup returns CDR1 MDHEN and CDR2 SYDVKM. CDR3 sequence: CASSEVIGNTIYF. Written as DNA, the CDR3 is TGTGCCAGCAGTGAGGTGATTGGAAACACCATATATTTT.

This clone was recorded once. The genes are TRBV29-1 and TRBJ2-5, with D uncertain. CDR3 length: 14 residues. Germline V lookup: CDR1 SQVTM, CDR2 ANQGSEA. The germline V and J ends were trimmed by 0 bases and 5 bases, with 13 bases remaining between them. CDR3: CSVEDVRSGETQYF. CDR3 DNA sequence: TGCAGCGTTGAAGATGTTCGGAGTGGGGAGACCCAGTACTTC.

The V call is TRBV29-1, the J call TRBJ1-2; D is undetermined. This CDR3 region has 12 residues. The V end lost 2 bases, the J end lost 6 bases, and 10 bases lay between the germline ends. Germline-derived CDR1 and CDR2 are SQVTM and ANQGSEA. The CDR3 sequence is CSVETRRDGYTF. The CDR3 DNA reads TGCAGCGTTGAAACCAGACGGGATGGCTACACCTTC.

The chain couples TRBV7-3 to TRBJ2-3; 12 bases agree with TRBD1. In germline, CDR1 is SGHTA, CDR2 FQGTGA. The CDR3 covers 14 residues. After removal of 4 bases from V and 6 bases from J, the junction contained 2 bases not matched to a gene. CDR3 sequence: CASSWDRGPDTQYF. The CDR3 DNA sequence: TGTGCCAGCAGCTGGGACAGGGGGCCGGATACGCAGTATTTT. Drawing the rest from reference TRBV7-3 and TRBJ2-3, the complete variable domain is GAGVSQTPSNKVTEKGKYVELRCDPISGHTALYWYRQSLGQGPEFLIYFQGTGAADDSGLPNDRFFAVRPEGSVSTLKIQRTERGDSAVYLCASSWDRGPDTQYFGPGTRLTVL.